The T cell receptor (beta chain) under discussion was sequenced for a study of blood T cell repertoires in COVID-19. Across the whole study: Italy, Spain and the United States were the sources of the convalescent and acute COVID-19 samples. PBMCs, B-cell-depleted T cells, or T cells were the source of the cDNA or gDNA that made up the material.

Looked up from germline, CDR1 is SGHTA and CDR2 is FQGNSA. V lost 5 bases to trimming and J lost 1 base; unmatched junction nucleotides: 3. The CDR3 extends over 14 amino acids. In this sample, this clone turned up once. Per the original methods: Estimation of nucleated cell counts relied on the amplification of reference gene primers. Sequencing used immunoSEQ multiplex PCR; TCRdb keeps in-frame clones, though not all of them. V, J and clone size reflect that table, while D and trimming were determined from the DNA. Of under 250,000 clones in the sample, around 80% were seen once. The rearrangement uses TRBV7-2 and TRBJ1-2, with 8 bases lining up with TRBD1. The receptor was derived from a man aged 50-59 years with active or convalescent COVID-19. Sequencing was done on a sample of peripheral blood. CDR3 protein: CASSPGQGNYGYTF. In DNA form, the CDR3 reads TGTGCCAGCAGCCCCGGACAGGGTAACTATGGCTACACCTTC.